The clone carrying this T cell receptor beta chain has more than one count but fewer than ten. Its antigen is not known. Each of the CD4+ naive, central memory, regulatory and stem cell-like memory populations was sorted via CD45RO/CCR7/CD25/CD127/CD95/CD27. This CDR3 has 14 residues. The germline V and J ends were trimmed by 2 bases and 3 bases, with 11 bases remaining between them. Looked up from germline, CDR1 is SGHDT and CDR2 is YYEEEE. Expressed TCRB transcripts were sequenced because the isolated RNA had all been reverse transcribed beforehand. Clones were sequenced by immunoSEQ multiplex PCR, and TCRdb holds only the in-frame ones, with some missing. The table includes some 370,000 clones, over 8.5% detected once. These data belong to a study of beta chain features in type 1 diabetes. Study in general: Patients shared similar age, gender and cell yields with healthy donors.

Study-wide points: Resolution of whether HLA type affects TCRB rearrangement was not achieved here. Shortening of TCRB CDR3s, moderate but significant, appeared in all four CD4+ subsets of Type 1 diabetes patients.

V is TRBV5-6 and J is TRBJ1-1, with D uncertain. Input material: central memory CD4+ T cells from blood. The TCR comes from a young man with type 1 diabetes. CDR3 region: CASSFWTGDTEAFF. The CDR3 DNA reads TGTGCCAGCAGCTTTTGGACGGGCGACACTGAAGCTTTCTTT.